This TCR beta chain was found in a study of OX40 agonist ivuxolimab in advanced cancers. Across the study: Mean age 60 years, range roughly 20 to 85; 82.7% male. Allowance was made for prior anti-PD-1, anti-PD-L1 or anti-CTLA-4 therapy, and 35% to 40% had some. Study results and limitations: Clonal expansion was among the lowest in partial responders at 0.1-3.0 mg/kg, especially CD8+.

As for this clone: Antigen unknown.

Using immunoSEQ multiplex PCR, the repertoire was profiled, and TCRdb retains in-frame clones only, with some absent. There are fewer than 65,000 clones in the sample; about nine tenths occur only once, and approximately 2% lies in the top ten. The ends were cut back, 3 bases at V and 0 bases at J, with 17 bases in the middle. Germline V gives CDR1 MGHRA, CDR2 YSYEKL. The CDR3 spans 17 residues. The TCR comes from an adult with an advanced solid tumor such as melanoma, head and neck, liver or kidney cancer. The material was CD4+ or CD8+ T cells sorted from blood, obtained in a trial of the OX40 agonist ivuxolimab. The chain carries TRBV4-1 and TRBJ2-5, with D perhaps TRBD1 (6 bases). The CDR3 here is CASSQALGASYQETQYF. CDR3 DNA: TGCGCCAGCAGCCAGGCCCTGGGGGCCTCGTACCAAGAGACCCAGTACTTC.